This record concerns one TCR beta chain sequence. These data come from a study of CD8+ T cells in alopecia areata. Reverse transcribed after extraction, RNA yielded cDNA as the sequencing template. Libraries were prepared by immunoSEQ multiplex PCR; TCRdb keeps only in-frame clonotypes and omits some of them. The table includes about 200,000 clones, more than 50% detected once. V dropped 5 bases and J dropped 1; count of bases not matched to a gene: 5. The CDR3 contains 16 residues. Germline CDR1 is LNHDA and CDR2 is SQIVND (reference sequence). Sequenced: CD8+ T cells sorted from blood. The genes are TRBV19 and TRBJ2-7; 13 bases fit TRBD2. This sequence originates from a human donor in good health. In DNA form, the CDR3 reads TGTGCCAGTAGTGTACTAGCGGGGGGGAGATCCTACGAGCAGTACTTC. Protein sequence: CASSVLAGGRSYEQYF. Full variable domain (rest looked up from reference TRBV19 and TRBJ2-7): DGGITQSPKYLFRKEGQNVTLSCEQNLNHDAMYWYRQDPGQGLRLIYYSQIVNDFQKGDIAEGYSVSREKKESFPLTVTSAQKNPTAFYLCASSVLAGGRSYEQYFGPGTRLTVT.